This T cell receptor (beta chain) was captured by sequencing in a study of blood T cell repertoires in COVID-19. The protocol was immunoSEQ multiplex PCR, while the TCRdb copy is restricted to in-frame clones and leaves out a portion. The table has around 290,000 clones, roughly 91% seen once. The V gene's germline CDR1 is WNHNN and CDR2 SYGVQD (reference sequence). The ends lost 0 bases at V and 6 bases at J; junction bases unmatched: 6. The CDR3 has 15 amino acids. Participants came from under 30 US areas, aged about 18 to 89 years. V and J are TRBV10-1 and TRBJ2-5; 8 bases agree with TRBD2. The TCR was taken from a woman aged 60-75 years in a cohort exposed to, infected with or recovered from COVID-19 (not recorded which). The sample taken for sequencing was PBMCs or T cells enriched from blood (not recorded which). The DNA of the CDR3 is TGCGCCAGCAGTGAGTCCGCGGGGGGCGTGCAGACCCAGTACTTC. Its protein product is CASSESAGGVQTQYF.